This entry concerns a single TCR beta chain. Its antigen is as yet unknown. This entry comes from a study of PD-1 blockade in classical Hodgkin lymphoma. Study-level background: Patients got intravenous nivolumab 3 mg/kg every 2 weeks.

Overall study results and limits: What drove the repertoire differences, possibly disease activity or prior therapy, has not been defined. Complete responders had baseline diversity similar to newly diagnosed patients.

No patient escaped relapse after autologous stem cell transplantation, and brentuximab vedotin exposure varied. Clones were sequenced by immunoSEQ multiplex PCR, and TCRdb holds only the in-frame ones, with some missing. The data contain over 15,000 clones, over 80% of them seen just once; the ten biggest clones take up 25% to 35%. Sequencing was performed on peripheral blood mononuclear cells (PBMCs), taken before the second cycle of nivolumab. The sequence came from a human donor with classical Hodgkin lymphoma.

For the CDR3, the DNA is TGTGCCACCCGGACTAGCAATGTCTACGAGCAGTACTTC. This translates into CATRTSNVYEQYF. The V and J genes are TRBV28 and TRBJ2-7; 8 nucleotides match TRBD2. The CDR3 consists of 13 residues. V trimming: 10 bases; J trimming: 3 bases; junction bases outside the gene matches: 8. Germline lookup yields CDR1 MDHEN and CDR2 SYDVKM.